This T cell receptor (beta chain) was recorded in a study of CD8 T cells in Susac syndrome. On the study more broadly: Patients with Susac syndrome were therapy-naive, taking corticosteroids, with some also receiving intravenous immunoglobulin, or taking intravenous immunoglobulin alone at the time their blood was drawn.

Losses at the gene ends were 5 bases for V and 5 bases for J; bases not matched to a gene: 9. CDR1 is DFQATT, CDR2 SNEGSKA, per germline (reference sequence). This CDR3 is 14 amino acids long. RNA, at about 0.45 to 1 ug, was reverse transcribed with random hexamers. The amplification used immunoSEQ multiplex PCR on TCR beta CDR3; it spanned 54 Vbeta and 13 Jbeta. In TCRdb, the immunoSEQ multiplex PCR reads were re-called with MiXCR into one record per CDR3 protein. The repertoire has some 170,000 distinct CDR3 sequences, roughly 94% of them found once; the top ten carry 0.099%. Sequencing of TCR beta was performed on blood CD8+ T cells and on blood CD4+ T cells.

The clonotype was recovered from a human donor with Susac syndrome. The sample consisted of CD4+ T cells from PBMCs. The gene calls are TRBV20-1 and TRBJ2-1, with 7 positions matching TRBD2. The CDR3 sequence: CSAGRGSDNNEQFF. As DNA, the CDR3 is TGCAGTGCTGGGCGCGGGAGCGATAACAATGAGCAGTTCTTC.